These 27 T cell receptor beta chains were all obtained from the same sample, sequenced in a study of cytomegalovirus exposure and HLA in healthy donors. PCR was performed using 60 Vbeta and 13 Jbeta primers. Libraries were prepared by immunoSEQ multiplex PCR; TCRdb keeps only in-frame clonotypes and omits some of them. The sample lists 100,000 or so clones; 60% to 85% were seen once. Sample: PBMCs. Source of these receptors: a woman aged 40-49 years in good health and CMV-seropositive.

The gene calls are TRBV4-2 and TRBJ1-6, with TRBD1 identical over 10 bases. Unmatched junction bases numbered 4, after V lost 8 bases and J lost 6 bases. The CDR3 has 14 amino acids. CDR1 and CDR2 (germline): LGHNA, YNFKEQ. CDR3 nucleotide sequence: TGTGCCAGCGGTCGGACAGGGGGTAATTCACCCCTCCACTTT. Residues: CASGRTGGNSPLHF.

This chain connects TRBV14 to TRBJ2-5, with D hard to call. Deletions cut 1 base from V and 4 bases from J, with 10 bases between. The CDR3 covers 14 residues. Looked up from germline, CDR1 is SGHDN and CDR2 is FVKESK. CDR3: CASSQVRFRETQYF. The CDR3 DNA reads TGTGCCAGCAGCCAAGTGCGCTTTCGAGAGACCCAGTACTTC.

This chain connects TRBV5-1 to TRBJ1-2; D is uncertain. Per germline, CDR1 SGHRS and CDR2 YFSETQ. Trimming took 1 base from V and 4 from J, leaving 11 bases between them. This CDR3 spans 14 amino acids. This CDR3 reads CASSLLRGIYGYTF. The CDR3 DNA sequence: TGCGCCAGCAGCTTGTTACGGGGAATCTATGGCTACACCTTC.

The rearrangement uses TRBV4-3 and TRBJ1-2; D unclear. The V gene's germline CDR1 is LGHNA and CDR2 YSLEER. CDR3 length: 16 residues. V lost 1 base and J 4 bases, leaving 16 bases between the germline ends. CDR3 residues: CASSQAPRVSGYGYTF. The CDR3 coding sequence is TGCGCCAGCAGCCAAGCGCCTCGGGTTTCGGGCTATGGCTACACCTTC.

V usage is TRBV6-1 and J usage is TRBJ1-6, with D maybe TRBD1 (6 bases). Trimming stripped 3 bases from V and 9 bases from J, with 15 bases between. The CDR3 runs 15 residues. The germline V gene encodes CDR1 MNHNS and CDR2 SASEGT. CDR3 bases: TGTGCCAGCAGTGAGTGGTGGGGGCGAGCTTCACCCCTCCACTTT. It yields the protein CASSEWWGRASPLHF.

The chain uses TRBV6-5 and TRBJ1-2, with D possibly TRBD1 on 6 matching bases. V was cut by 6 bases and J by 4 bases, with 12 bases left in between. Germline V gene sequence: CDR1 MNHEY, CDR2 SVGAGI. CDR3 length: 13 residues. The CDR3 loop reads CASRPGQFYGYTF. The CDR3 region has the DNA TGTGCCAGCAGACCTGGACAGTTCTATGGCTACACCTTC.

This clone has only a few counts. The chain combines TRBV28 with TRBJ1-2; 10 bases fit TRBD1. Unmatched junction bases numbered 11, after V lost 5 bases and J lost 2 bases. The CDR3 consists of 17 residues. CDR1 is MDHEN, CDR2 SYDVKM, per germline. CDR3: CASSPIGTGERNYGYTF. In nucleotides, the CDR3 is TGTGCCAGCAGTCCAATCGGGACAGGGGAACGGAACTATGGCTACACCTTC.

The sample holds a few counts of this clone. This chain uses TRBV28 with TRBJ2-5, with D perhaps matching TRBD1 (5 bases). Per germline, CDR1 MDHEN and CDR2 SYDVKM. CDR3 length: 16 amino acids. Trimming pared 8 bases from V and 2 bases from J, leaving 21 bases between. The CDR3 reads CASRNQGAIVQETQYF. The CDR3, as DNA: TGTGCCAGCCGGAACCAAGGGGCGATTGTACAAGAGACCCAGTACTTC.

The J gene is TRBJ2-3, the V gene TRBV9; 14 nucleotides line up with TRBD2. The CDR3 spans 17 residues. Germline CDR1 SGDLS, CDR2 YYNGEE. Trimming at V came to 4 bases and at J to 5 bases, leaving 9 bases not matched to a gene. CDR3 in DNA: TGTGCCAGCAGCCCCCGACTAGCGGGGGGGCCCGGAGATACGCAGTATTTT. Translation gives CASSPRLAGGPGDTQYF.

J is TRBJ2-7 and V is TRBV28, with D tentatively TRBD2 (5 bases). CDR3 size: 13 residues. Germline V gives CDR1 MDHEN, CDR2 SYDVKM. V shed 5 bases and J shed 7 bases, with 15 bases lying between them. CDR3 sequence reads: CASSTAGRGEQYF. The CDR3 region has the DNA TGTGCCAGCAGTACTGCTGGTCGGGGAGAGCAGTACTTC.

A word on this clone: The sample carries other DNA sequences with the same CDR3. This chain uses TRBV6-4 with TRBJ1-1; tentative D call: TRBD1 (6 bases). The CDR3 covers 14 residues. V gave up 6 bases and J gave up 11 bases, with 22 bases separating them. Germline V gene sequence: CDR1 MRHNA, CDR2 SNTAGT. Here the CDR3 DNA reads TGTGCCAGCAGAGTGACGATATCAGGACAGATGGCTTTCTTT. Its translation: CASRVTISGQMAFF.

In its sample, this clone was seen once. The chain uses TRBV9 and TRBJ2-3, with a possible D match to TRBD2 (5 bases). The V end lost 0 bases, the J end lost 1 base, and 12 bases lay between the germline ends. The CDR3 is 16 residues long. Germline loops: CDR1 SGDLS, CDR2 YYNGEE. The CDR3 nucleotides read TGTGCCAGCAGCGTAGGGGGTCGAGGGCGCACAGATACGCAGTATTTT. The encoded protein is CASSVGGRGRTDTQYF.

The chain has TRBV9 and TRBJ2-7, with TRBD2 matching 12 bases. Germline assignment: CDR1 SGDLS and CDR2 YYNGEE. V gave up 0 bases and J gave up 7 bases; unmatched junction bases: 5. This CDR3 is 15 amino acids long. CDR3 bases: TGTGCCAGCAGCGTAGGGACTAGCGGGGTCTGGGAGCAGTACTTC. Encoded protein: CASSVGTSGVWEQYF.

The chain is built from TRBV28 and TRBJ1-2; D remains ambiguous. V gave up 4 bases and J gave up 3 bases, with 18 bases separating them. The germline CDR1 and CDR2 sequences are MDHEN and SYDVKM. The CDR3 contains 16 residues. The CDR3 protein is CASSSYSSGSYYGYTF. In DNA form, the CDR3 reads TGTGCCAGCAGTTCCTACTCTTCCGGGTCCTACTATGGCTACACCTTC.

With regard to this clone: A junction end diverges from the germline sequence, so it may reflect a read error. CDR3 nucleotides: TGTGCCAGCAGCAGGCGGCCGGGTATGAACTCTGAAGCTTTCTTT. Translated: CASSRRPGMNSEAFF. The V gene is TRBV9, the J gene TRBJ1-1; D is unresolved. CDR3 length: 15 residues. Germline loops: CDR1 SGDLS, CDR2 YYNGEE.

The CDR3 here is CASSPAWLEAFF. The DNA for the CDR3 is TGTGCCAGCAGCCCTGCCTGGCTTGAAGCTTTCTTT. The J gene is TRBJ1-1, the V gene TRBV7-2; D remains ambiguous. Trimming left V 5 bases short and J 7 bases short, with 11 bases between. The CDR3 has 12 amino acids. Germline CDR1 is SGHTA and CDR2 is FQGNSA. The full variable domain, its missing parts supplied by reference TRBV7-2 and TRBJ1-1, is GAGVSQSPSNKVTEKGKDVELRCDPISGHTALYWYRQSLGQGLEFLIYFQGNSAPDKSGLPSDRFSAERTGGSVSTLTIQRTQQEDSAVYLCASSPAWLEAFFGQGTRLTVV.

This clone has a handful of counts. The chain has TRBV11-2 and TRBJ2-7; TRBD2 matches at 9 bases. Germline lookup yields CDR1 SGHAT and CDR2 FQNNGV. With V trimmed by 2 bases and J by 0 bases, 8 bases remained unmatched. This CDR3 is 17 amino acids long. CDR3 bases: TGTGCCAGCAGCTTACCGACGGGGCGGGGGGGCTCCTACGAGCAGTACTTC. Protein: CASSLPTGRGGSYEQYF.

V gene TRBV19 combines with J gene TRBJ2-2, with D perhaps TRBD1 (6 bases). The V gene's germline CDR1 is LNHDA and CDR2 SQIVND (reference sequence). The V end lost 4 bases, the J end lost 8 bases, and 11 bases lay between the germline ends. The CDR3 has 13 residues. The CDR3 DNA reads TGTGCCAGTAGTAGCCTCGGGACAGGGGAGCTGTTTTTT. Residues: CASSSLGTGELFF.

In regard to this clone: Germline is not matched at one junction end, which may reflect a read error. This chain links TRBV7-2 with TRBJ2-5; D ambiguous. The germline CDR1 and CDR2 sequences are SGHTA and FQGNSA. The CDR3 sequence is 15 residues long. Here the CDR3 reads CASSLGRVFGETQYF. The CDR3 bases are TGTGCCAGCAGTTTAGGGCGAGTCTTCGGGGAGACCCAGTACTTC.

The chain employs TRBV19 and TRBJ2-4; 14 positions agree with TRBD2. CDR3 length: 18 residues. CDR1 and CDR2 from the germline V gene are LNHDA and SQIVND (reference sequence). The trim removed 6 bases at V and 0 bases at J, leaving 7 bases unmatched. The CDR3 sequence: CASSLGLAGALAKNIQYF. CDR3 coding DNA: TGTGCCAGTAGCTTGGGACTAGCGGGAGCTCTAGCCAAAAACATTCAGTACTTC.

The chain employs TRBV15 and TRBJ2-2, with 7 bases lining up with TRBD1. Germline V gene lookup returns CDR1 LNHNV and CDR2 YYDKDF (reference sequence). J gave up 4 bases and V 9 bases, and 8 bases lay outside the gene matches. This CDR3 has 14 residues. CDR3 sequence reads: CATNRGQRTGELFF. Here the CDR3 DNA reads TGTGCCACGAATCGGGGACAGCGCACCGGGGAGCTGTTTTTT. The variable domain in full, completed from reference TRBV15 and TRBJ2-2, reads DAMVIQNPRYQVTQFGKPVTLSCSQTLNHNVMYWYQQKSSQAPKLLFHYYDKDFNNEADTPDNFQSRRPNTSFCFLDIRSPGLGDTAMYLCATNRGQRTGELFFGEGSRLTVL.

This clone was observed a few times. The chain links TRBV28 to TRBJ2-2, with D maybe TRBD2 (5 bases). V gave up 5 bases and J gave up 1 base, with 11 bases separating them. Germline V gene data show CDR1 as MDHEN and CDR2 as SYDVKM. CDR3 size: 15 residues. The CDR3 region is CASSVWEKNTGELFF. Written as DNA, the CDR3 is TGTGCCAGCAGTGTTTGGGAGAAGAACACCGGGGAGCTGTTTTTT.

The chain joins TRBV4-3 to TRBJ2-1; TRBD2 matches at 11 bases. J gave up 7 bases and V 5 bases, and 4 bases lay outside the gene matches. The CDR3 length is 14 residues. The germline gives CDR1 LGHNA, CDR2 YSLEER. CDR3 nucleotide sequence: TGCGCCAGCAGCTTAGCGGGGGGGGCGAATGAGCAGTTCTTC. Residues: CASSLAGGANEQFF.

This chain connects TRBV7-9 to TRBJ2-4; TRBD1 matches at 7 bases. With V trimmed by 5 bases and J by 2 bases, 3 bases remained unmatched. CDR1 and CDR2 from the germline V gene are SEHNR and FQNEAQ (reference sequence). The CDR3 contains 14 residues. The CDR3 here is CASSPGQPKNIQYF. Written as DNA, the CDR3 is TGTGCCAGCAGCCCGGGACAGCCCAAAAACATTCAGTACTTC.

This clone came up a few times. CDR3 nucleotides: TGTGCCAGCAGTGAAGCGAGCCAGGCTGGTCCCTACGAGCAGTACTTC. Its protein product is CASSEASQAGPYEQYF. This sequence joins TRBV2 and TRBJ2-7; D unresolved. The length of the CDR3 is 16 residues. In germline, CDR1 is SNHLY, CDR2 FYNNEI. The V gene lost 0 bases and the J gene lost 2 bases, with 14 bases spanning the gap.

The chain employs TRBV6-4 and TRBJ1-3; D call uncertain. The CDR3 is 13 residues long. Trimming left V 4 bases short and J 4 bases short, with 8 bases between. Germline V gives CDR1 MRHNA, CDR2 SNTAGT. DNA of the CDR3: TGTGCCAGCAGTGCCGAACAGGGAAACACCATATATTTT. It codes for CASSAEQGNTIYF.

In regard to this clone: Its ends do not fully match the called genes, so a read error is possible. The chain couples TRBV7-2 to TRBJ1-2, with 7 positions matching TRBD1. Germline assignment: CDR1 SGHTA and CDR2 FQGNSA. The CDR3 is made up of 12 amino acids. The DNA of the CDR3 is TGTGCCAGCAGTAGCGACAGGGTCCCCCAGCGCTTC. This gives the protein CASSSDRVPQRF. The whole variable domain, remainder taken from reference TRBV7-2 and TRBJ1-2, is GAGVSQSPSNKVTEKGKDVELRCDPISGHTALYWYRQSLGQGLEFLIYFQGNSAPDKSGLPSDRFSAERTGGSVSTLTIQRTQQEDSAVYLCASSSDRVPQRFGSGTRLTVV.